These 24 T cell receptor beta chains share one sample of origin, sequenced in a study of T cell changes during pregnancy in multiple sclerosis. Assay used: immunoSEQ multiplex PCR; TCRdb lists only in-frame clones, some missing. Here the sample spans roughly 100,000 clones, 75% to 95% being singletons. Sequencing was performed on peripheral blood, taken in the second trimester of pregnancy. These receptors all stem from a female donor with multiple sclerosis, enrolled in a pregnancy study.

The chain joins TRBV9 to TRBJ1-1; D possibly corresponds to TRBD1 (5 bases). Germline V gene lookup returns CDR1 SGDLS and CDR2 YYNGEE. This CDR3 comprises 15 residues. Trimming stripped 3 bases from V and 3 bases from J, with 15 bases between. The CDR3 region is CASSGARGSYTEAFF. Written as DNA, the CDR3 is TGTGCCAGCAGCGGAGCGCGGGGGTCGTACACTGAAGCTTTCTTT.

The rearrangement links TRBV9 to TRBJ2-7, with a weak D call TRBD2 (7 bases). Trimming took 5 bases from V and 6 from J, leaving 21 bases between them. CDR1 SGDLS and CDR2 YYNGEE come from the germline V gene. The CDR3 contains 15 residues. The CDR3 loop is CASSGGGTGSSEQYF. The CDR3 bases are TGTGCCAGCAGTGGGGGGGGAACAGGGAGTAGCGAGCAGTACTTC. Combining the CDR3 with reference TRBV9 and TRBJ2-7 gives the whole variable domain DSGVTQTPKHLITATGQRVTLRCSPRSGDLSVYWYQQSLDQGLQFLIQYYNGEERAKGNILERFSAQQFPDLHSELNLSSLELGDSALYFCASSGGGTGSSEQYFGPGTRLTVT.

V gene TRBV6-1 combines with J gene TRBJ1-2; no clear D gene. Germline lookup yields CDR1 MNHNS and CDR2 SASEGT. The V gene lost 2 bases and the J gene lost 5 bases, with 12 bases spanning the gap. There are 14 residues in the CDR3. CDR3 nucleotides: TGTGCCAGCAGTGAACTAATTGGAGCTTATGGCTACACCTTC. As protein: CASSELIGAYGYTF.

This sequence joins TRBV18 and TRBJ2-3, with D possibly TRBD2 on 5 matching bases. CDR1 and CDR2 (germline): KGHSH, LQKENI. This CDR3 spans 12 amino acids. With 3 bases removed from V and 8 bases from J, the gap between germline ends came to 9 bases. CDR3 loop: CASSPFGGTQYF. The CDR3 DNA is TGTGCCAGCTCACCCTTTGGAGGTACGCAGTATTTT. Combining the CDR3 with reference TRBV18 and TRBJ2-3 gives the whole variable domain NAGVMQNPRHLVRRRGQEARLRCSPMKGHSHVYWYRQLPEEGLKFMVYLQKENIIDESGMPKERFSAEFPKEGPSILRIQQVVRGDSAAYFCASSPFGGTQYFGPGTRLTVL.

This chain uses TRBV6-5 with TRBJ2-7, with D possibly matching TRBD1 (6 bases). V lost 2 bases and J lost 0, with 11 bases in between. CDR1 and CDR2 (germline): MNHEY, SVGAGI. The CDR3 spans 15 residues. Written as DNA, the CDR3 is TGTGCCAGCAGTTACGACAGGAGGAGCTCCTACGAGCAGTACTTC. Translating gives CASSYDRRSSYEQYF.

The rearrangement links TRBV19 to TRBJ2-7; 8 bases align to TRBD1. This CDR3 region has 15 residues. Germline-derived CDR1 and CDR2 are LNHDA and SQIVND (reference sequence). V lost 3 bases, J lost 2 bases, and 6 bases stayed unmatched. The CDR3 bases are TGTGCCAGTAGTATTACGGCACAGGGGGCCTACGAGCAGTACTTC. Its protein is CASSITAQGAYEQYF.

The V and J genes are TRBV9 and TRBJ2-7, with 7 bases lining up with TRBD1. The CDR3 extends over 12 amino acids. V lost 3 bases to trimming and J lost 6 bases; unmatched junction nucleotides: 3. Germline V lookup: CDR1 SGDLS, CDR2 YYNGEE. The chain's CDR3 is CASSETGVEQYF. The CDR3 DNA is TGTGCCAGCAGCGAAACAGGGGTCGAGCAGTACTTC.

The V gene is TRBV6-1, the J gene TRBJ2-7; TRBD1 is a possible D gene (7 bases). The CDR3 is 17 residues long. The germline V and J ends were trimmed by 6 bases and 6 bases, with 27 bases remaining between them. CDR1 is MNHNS, CDR2 SASEGT, per germline. In DNA form, the CDR3 reads TGTGCCAGCAGCGAAAGTGGGGGGAGACAGGGTTATGCCGAGCAGTACTTC. Translation: CASSESGGRQGYAEQYF.

The chain has TRBV5-6 and TRBJ2-5; weak D call: TRBD2 (5 bases). CDR1 and CDR2 from the germline V gene are SGHDT and YYEEEE. This CDR3 region has 16 residues. V lost 4 bases and J 3 bases, leaving 19 bases between the germline ends. The CDR3 nucleotides read TGTGCCAGCAGCGCCTTGTTAGGGATCGGGGAAGAGACCCAGTACTTC. It is translated as CASSALLGIGEETQYF.

The chain combines TRBV7-5 with TRBJ1-5; the table calls TRBD1, which could not be checked here. TRBV7-5 constitutes a pseudogene. The CDR3 is 17 residues long. The CDR3 reads CARSLNPYRGQCQPQHF. DNA for the CDR3: TGTGCCAGAAGCTTAAATCCTTACAGGGGGCAGTGCCAGCCCCAGCATTTT.

The chain uses TRBV7-9 and TRBJ2-7, with 10 bases fitting TRBD1. The CDR3 is made up of 15 amino acids. J was trimmed by 3 bases and V by 5 bases; bases with no gene match: 7. CDR1 SEHNR and CDR2 FQNEAQ come from the germline V gene (reference sequence). The CDR3 loop reads CASSLIGTGDYEQYF. The CDR3 DNA reads TGTGCCAGCAGCCTAATCGGGACAGGGGACTACGAGCAGTACTTC.

The rearrangement links TRBV7-8 to TRBJ2-2, with 9 bases lining up with TRBD1. The junction had 10 bases not matched to a gene; V was cut back by 3 bases and J by 2 bases. The CDR3 sequence is 18 residues long. CDR1 is SGHVS and CDR2 is FQNEAQ in the germline V gene. The DNA for the CDR3 is TGTGCCAGCAGCTTCCCACAGGGGGCGACGGTTAACACCGGGGAGCTGTTTTTT. This sequence encodes CASSFPQGATVNTGELFF.

The rearrangement links TRBV5-1 to TRBJ2-5, with D perhaps matching TRBD2 (5 bases). Germline V gives CDR1 SGHRS, CDR2 YFSETQ. The CDR3 totals 13 residues. V was trimmed by 1 base and J by 11 bases, leaving 15 bases between them. CDR3 bases: TGCGCCAGCAGCTTGTCCGGACTTAAGGAGCAGTACTTC. Encoded protein: CASSLSGLKEQYF.

The genes are TRBV5-6 and TRBJ2-5; the match to TRBD1 covers 8 bases. CDR3 size: 15 residues. V trimming: 3 bases; J trimming: 4 bases; junction bases outside the gene matches: 8. The germline gives CDR1 SGHDT, CDR2 YYEEEE. CDR3 nucleotides: TGTGCCAGCAGCTCCGGACAGGGAGCGGGAGAGACCCAGTACTTC. Translating gives CASSSGQGAGETQYF.

The rearrangement links TRBV2 to TRBJ2-2; a possible D gene is TRBD1 (5 bases). The CDR3 consists of 16 residues. V lost 6 bases, J lost 0 bases, and 14 bases lay in between. The germline gives CDR1 SNHLY, CDR2 FYNNEI. The CDR3 reads CASSETQVANTGELFF. CDR3 nucleotides: TGTGCCAGCAGCGAAACACAGGTAGCGAACACCGGGGAGCTGTTTTTT.

The V call is TRBV10-3, the J call TRBJ1-1; weak D call: TRBD1 (6 bases). V lost 3 bases to trimming and J lost 0 bases, with 17 bases between them. Germline V gene data show CDR1 as ENHRY and CDR2 as SYGVKD. CDR3 length: 17 amino acids. The CDR3 spells CAISEPKTGHLNTEAFF. CDR3 in DNA: TGTGCCATCAGTGAACCGAAGACAGGCCACTTGAACACTGAAGCTTTCTTT.

This clone was seen only once. The V and J genes are TRBV27 and TRBJ2-1; 8 bases match TRBD2. There are 15 residues in the CDR3. The V and J ends lost 7 bases and 7 bases, in that order; junction bases with no gene match: 12. From germline, CDR1 is MNHEY and CDR2 SMNVEV (reference sequence). The CDR3 region is CASKESGLGKNEQFF. The CDR3 DNA follows: TGTGCCAGCAAAGAATCGGGACTAGGGAAAAATGAGCAGTTCTTC.

The chain has TRBV5-1 and TRBJ2-2; D call uncertain. This CDR3 contains 14 residues. The V and J ends lost 0 bases and 5 bases respectively, with 8 bases between them. CDR1 and CDR2 from the germline V gene are SGHRS and YFSETQ. In DNA form, the CDR3 reads TGCGCCAGCAGCTTGGGCAGGCAGACCGGGGAGCTGTTTTTT. Protein: CASSLGRQTGELFF.

The rearrangement uses TRBV7-6 and TRBJ2-7; 7 nucleotides align to TRBD1. The trim removed 4 bases at V and 4 bases at J, leaving 10 bases unmatched. Germline V lookup: CDR1 SGHVS, CDR2 FNYEAQ. CDR3 length: 15 amino acids. CDR3 nucleotide sequence: TGTGCCAGCAGCTCTTTACAGGGGCCTTCTTACGAGCAGTACTTC. Amino acids: CASSSLQGPSYEQYF.

The chain is built from TRBV5-4 and TRBJ2-5; 7 bases line up with TRBD2. V shed 4 bases, J shed 3 bases, and the junction held 12 bases outside the gene matches. Germline CDR1 is SGHNT and CDR2 is YYREEE (reference sequence). CDR3 size: 16 residues. CDR3 DNA sequence: TGTGCCAGCAGCGGTCAGCGGGGAGGTTCCAAAGAGACCCAGTACTTC. Translation: CASSGQRGGSKETQYF.

The chain carries TRBV5-1 and TRBJ2-3, with 9 bases that match TRBD1. V gave up 1 base and J gave up 5 bases; unmatched junction bases: 5. The germline CDR1 and CDR2 sequences are SGHRS and YFSETQ. The CDR3 runs to 15 residues. CDR3 sequence (DNA): TGCGCCAGCAGCTTGTCCGGGACAGGGATAGATACGCAGTATTTT. Its translation is CASSLSGTGIDTQYF.

The CDR3 DNA follows: TGCGCCAGCAGCCCGACGAGGCAAGAGACCCAGTACTTC. Translation gives CASSPTRQETQYF. This chain connects TRBV5-1 to TRBJ2-5; no firm D call. Germline assignment: CDR1 SGHRS and CDR2 YFSETQ. V dropped 4 bases and J dropped 2 bases, with 9 bases sitting between them. This CDR3 region has 13 residues.

The chain links TRBV6-6 to TRBJ1-1; 10 bases are shared with TRBD1. Germline-derived CDR1 and CDR2 are MNHNY and SVGAGI (reference sequence). CDR3 length: 13 residues. V shed 6 bases, J shed 10 bases, and the junction held 8 bases outside the gene matches. CDR3 sequence: CASRRQGARGAFF. The DNA of the CDR3 is TGTGCCAGCAGACGACAGGGGGCGCGGGGAGCTTTCTTT.

The rearrangement joins TRBV5-1 to TRBJ2-7; 7 nucleotides agree with TRBD1. V gave up 0 bases and J gave up 6 bases; unmatched junction bases: 6. There are 14 residues in the CDR3. Per germline, CDR1 SGHRS and CDR2 YFSETQ. CDR3 protein: CASSLEGQSPEQYF. CDR3 coding DNA: TGCGCCAGCAGCTTGGAGGGACAGTCGCCCGAGCAGTACTTC.